These 27 T cell receptor beta chains originate from one sample sequenced in a study of cytomegalovirus exposure and HLA in healthy donors. PCR amplification relied on 60 Vbeta primers (plus 13 Jbeta primers). Data came from immunoSEQ multiplex PCR; TCRdb stores just in-frame clones and leaves some out. The sample lists some 110,000 clones, roughly four fifths seen once, with more than 20% in the top ten. Sequencing used PBMCs. Source of these receptors: a man aged 30 to 45 in good health and CMV-seropositive.

The CDR3 is CSVGQTYEQYF. The CDR3 coding sequence is TGCAGCGTTGGACAGACCTACGAGCAGTACTTC. The chain combines TRBV29-1 with TRBJ2-7, with D perhaps TRBD1 (5 bases). V was cut by 4 bases and J by 2 bases, with 6 bases left in between. The CDR3 sequence is 11 residues long. The V gene's germline CDR1 is SQVTM and CDR2 ANQGSEA.

The chain links TRBV10-1 to TRBJ2-7; no clear D. Germline CDR1 and CDR2: WNHNN and SYGVQD (reference sequence). The CDR3 is 13 residues long. Trimming took off 3 bases at V and 6 bases at J, with 12 bases between the two ends. For the CDR3, the DNA is TGCGCCAGCAGTGACGGTCCTTCTGGCGAGCAGTACTTC. Its translation is CASSDGPSGEQYF.

V gene TRBV18 combines with J gene TRBJ1-4; 8 positions match TRBD1. Trimming at V came to 6 bases and at J to 6 bases, leaving 3 bases not matched to a gene. The V gene's germline CDR1 is KGHSH and CDR2 LQKENI. The CDR3 covers 13 residues. CDR3 bases: TGTGCCAGCTCGGGGACAGGTTATGAAAAACTGTTTTTT. It specifies CASSGTGYEKLFF.

V is TRBV7-9 and J is TRBJ2-2; D may be TRBD2 (5 bases). The CDR3 is 12 residues long. V lost 7 bases and J lost 6, with 9 bases in between. Germline V gives CDR1 SEHNR, CDR2 FQNEAQ (reference sequence). Here the CDR3 reads CASTLRAGELFF. CDR3 nucleotides: TGTGCCAGCACCTTGAGGGCCGGGGAGCTGTTTTTT.

In DNA form, the CDR3 reads TGTGCCAGCAGTTTAATACAGGGAAGATTCGCTTTCTTT. Amino acids: CASSLIQGRFAFF. The chain links TRBV27 to TRBJ1-1, with D possibly matching TRBD1 (6 bases). The CDR3 contains 13 residues. The V gene's germline CDR1 is MNHEY and CDR2 SMNVEV (reference sequence). Trimming stripped 2 bases from V and 11 bases from J, with 15 bases between.

The chain uses TRBV27 and TRBJ2-1; TRBD2 matches at 9 bases. This CDR3 contains 14 residues. V shed 3 bases and J 5 bases; nucleotides not matched to a gene: 2. From germline, CDR1 is MNHEY and CDR2 SMNVEV (reference sequence). The CDR3 here is CASSLLAGNNEQFF. As DNA, the CDR3 is TGTGCCAGCAGTTTGCTAGCGGGGAACAATGAGCAGTTCTTC.

V usage is TRBV5-6 and J usage is TRBJ1-2, with TRBD1 matching 10 bases. V lost 2 bases and J lost 7; bases outside the gene matches: 8. Germline V gives CDR1 SGHDT, CDR2 YYEEEE. CDR3 length: 15 amino acids. The CDR3 sequence is CASSLLGQGEIGYTF. Written as DNA, the CDR3 is TGTGCCAGCAGCTTACTTGGACAGGGGGAAATTGGCTACACCTTC.

The V gene is TRBV15, the J gene TRBJ1-2; 8 bases line up with TRBD1. V lost 0 bases to trimming and J lost 7 bases; unmatched junction nucleotides: 16. Germline CDR1 LNHNV, CDR2 YYDKDF (reference sequence). The CDR3 has 18 amino acids. The CDR3: CATSRDTGLRTGPSGYTF. CDR3 nucleotides: TGTGCCACCAGCAGAGATACGGGTCTACGGACAGGGCCGAGTGGCTACACCTTC.

With respect to this clone: The sample contains more than one DNA sequence encoding this CDR3. The chain links TRBV5-6 to TRBJ2-5; D not resolved. Germline CDR1 SGHDT, CDR2 YYEEEE. This CDR3 contains 11 residues. With 2 bases removed from V and 3 bases from J, the gap between germline ends came to 2 bases. CDR3 nucleotide sequence: TGTGCCAGCAGCTTCGAAGAGACCCAGTACTTC. Amino acid sequence: CASSFEETQYF.

The V gene is TRBV5-8, the J gene TRBJ2-3, with 12 positions matching TRBD2. In germline, CDR1 is SGHTS, CDR2 YDEGEE. The CDR3 loop spans 17 amino acids. The trim removed 0 bases at V and 2 bases at J, leaving 4 bases unmatched. The CDR3 spells CASSLALAGGLTDTQYF. For the CDR3, the DNA is TGTGCCAGCAGCTTGGCACTAGCGGGGGGCCTCACAGATACGCAGTATTTT.

The V call is TRBV2, the J call TRBJ2-6; TRBD1 might be the D (6 bases). Trimming pared 6 bases from V and 0 bases from J, leaving 18 bases between. Germline values: CDR1 SNHLY, CDR2 FYNNEI. The CDR3 has 18 amino acids. The CDR3 DNA sequence: TGTGCCAGCAGGGCCCGACAGGCCGCGAGCTCTGGGGCCAACGTCCTGACTTTC. The encoded protein is CASRARQAASSGANVLTF.

This clone came up once. Other DNA sequences in the same sample also yield this CDR3. V gene TRBV6-5 combines with J gene TRBJ1-1; no reliable D call. Looked up from germline, CDR1 is MNHEY and CDR2 is SVGAGI. The germline V and J ends were trimmed by 2 bases and 0 bases, with 10 bases remaining between them. The CDR3 extends over 15 amino acids. The CDR3 DNA follows: TGTGCCAGCAGTTACCTACCCACAGTGAACACTGAAGCTTTCTTT. This translates into CASSYLPTVNTEAFF.

The chain combines TRBV28 with TRBJ1-5, with TRBD1 matching over 8 bases. CDR1 MDHEN and CDR2 SYDVKM come from the germline V gene. The length of the CDR3 is 16 residues. V was clipped by 1 base and J by 5 bases; unmatched bases: 7. This CDR3 reads CASSLFGQGLYQPQHF. DNA for the CDR3: TGTGCCAGCAGTTTATTTGGACAGGGATTGTATCAGCCCCAGCATTTT.

The genes are TRBV5-4 and TRBJ2-6; the D gene is possibly TRBD2 (6 bases). V dropped 4 bases and J dropped 1 base, with 15 bases sitting between them. CDR1 SGHNT and CDR2 YYREEE come from the germline V gene (reference sequence). This CDR3 contains 17 residues. The CDR3 protein is CASSPGTGVSGANVLTF. Written as DNA, the CDR3 is TGTGCCAGCAGCCCCGGGACGGGAGTGTCTGGGGCCAACGTCCTGACTTTC. The full variable domain, its missing parts supplied by reference TRBV5-4 and TRBJ2-6, is ETGVTQSPTHLIKTRGQQVTLRCSSQSGHNTVSWYQQALGQGPQFIFQYYREEENGRGNFPPRFSGLQFPNYSSELNVNALELDDSALYLCASSPGTGVSGANVLTFGAGSRLTVL.

This sequence joins TRBV5-8 and TRBJ2-2; D is ambiguous. CDR3 length equals 15 residues. Germline CDR1 is SGHTS and CDR2 is YDEGEE. Deletions cut 4 bases from V and 6 bases from J, with 16 bases between. This CDR3 reads CASSRPGFGSGELFF. Written as DNA, the CDR3 is TGTGCCAGCAGCCGCCCCGGTTTTGGTTCCGGGGAGCTGTTTTTT.

Points on this clone: Other DNA sequences from this sample encode an identical CDR3 as well. The V gene is TRBV27, the J gene TRBJ2-7, with 8 bases matching TRBD1. The V gene's germline CDR1 is MNHEY and CDR2 SMNVEV (reference sequence). J gave up 6 bases and V 2 bases, and 6 bases lay outside the gene matches. This CDR3 spans 14 amino acids. The CDR3 DNA sequence: TGTGCCAGCAGTTTACAGGGGGCGAGAGGCGAGCAGTACGTC. Its protein is CASSLQGARGEQYV.

V usage is TRBV29-1 and J usage is TRBJ1-1; the D gene is possibly TRBD1 (6 bases). Looked up from germline, CDR1 is SQVTM and CDR2 is ANQGSEA. V was pared by 3 bases and J by 7 bases, with 12 bases between. The CDR3 spans 12 residues. The CDR3 reads CSVDGGLSEAFF. The CDR3 nucleotides read TGCAGCGTTGATGGGGGCCTAAGTGAAGCTTTCTTT.

This chain links TRBV18 with TRBJ2-7; D possibly corresponds to TRBD1 (6 bases). Germline CDR1 KGHSH, CDR2 LQKENI. Trimming removed 0 bases from V and 2 bases from J, with 8 bases in between. CDR3 size: 14 residues. CDR3 amino acids: CASSPPGAPYEQYF. CDR3 nucleotide sequence: TGTGCCAGCTCACCACCGGGGGCGCCCTACGAGCAGTACTTC.

This sequence joins TRBV10-3 and TRBJ2-6, with D possibly matching TRBD1 (5 bases). CDR1 and CDR2 from the germline V gene are ENHRY and SYGVKD. With 6 bases removed from V and 1 base from J, the gap between germline ends came to 16 bases. The CDR3 loop spans 17 amino acids. The DNA of the CDR3 is TGTGCCATCAGAGACAGCTTAACCCGATCTGGGGCCAACGTCCTGACTTTC. It yields the protein CAIRDSLTRSGANVLTF.

V and J are TRBV11-2 and TRBJ2-1; a possible D gene is TRBD2 (6 bases). The CDR3 is 14 residues long. Germline assignment: CDR1 SGHAT and CDR2 FQNNGV. The V end lost 6 bases, the J end lost 3 bases, and 12 bases lay between the germline ends. The CDR3 region is CASSLRDFYNEQFF. The DNA of the CDR3 is TGTGCCAGCAGTCTCCGGGACTTCTACAATGAGCAGTTCTTC. Filled out from reference TRBV11-2 and TRBJ2-1, the complete variable domain reads EAGVAQSPRYKIIEKRQSVAFWCNPISGHATLYWYQQILGQGPKLLIQFQNNGVVDDSQLPKDRFSAERLKGVDSTLKIQPAKLEDSAVYLCASSLRDFYNEQFFGPGTRLTVL.

The chain uses TRBV7-3 and TRBJ2-3; 7 bases are shared with TRBD1. V lost 5 bases to trimming and J lost 0 bases; unmatched junction nucleotides: 5. The CDR3 contains 15 residues. In germline, CDR1 is SGHTA, CDR2 FQGTGA. The CDR3 DNA reads as TGTGCCAGCAGCAAGGGACAGCTTAGCACAGATACGCAGTATTTT. Translating it yields CASSKGQLSTDTQYF.

The CDR3 region is CASRLGGVPYTNTGELFF. The CDR3 nucleotides read TGCGCCAGCCGCCTCGGCGGGGTCCCGTACACGAACACCGGGGAGCTGTTTTTT. This chain uses TRBV5-1 with TRBJ2-2; a weak D match, TRBD2 (6 bases). The CDR3 contains 18 residues. With 7 bases removed from V and 0 bases from J, the gap between germline ends came to 22 bases. From germline, CDR1 is SGHRS and CDR2 YFSETQ.

This rearrangement joins TRBV14 to TRBJ1-2, with D hard to call. The CDR3 covers 14 residues. V was trimmed by 2 bases and J by 6 bases, leaving 13 bases between them. Germline lookup yields CDR1 SGHDN and CDR2 FVKESK. CDR3 in amino acids: CASSQRHTGDGYTF. In nucleotides, the CDR3 is TGTGCCAGCAGCCAAAGACACACCGGCGATGGCTACACCTTC.

The genes are TRBV21-1 and TRBJ2-7; the table's D call, TRBD2, was not checked against the DNA. TRBV21-1 is labeled a pseudogene. The CDR3 covers 19 residues. The CDR3 protein is CASSRRGLAGGTGDYEQYF. CDR3 bases: TGTGCCAGCAGCCGCCGCGGACTAGCGGGGGGTACAGGGGACTACGAGCAGTACTTC.

Notes on this clone: This sample also contains other DNA sequences that code for the same CDR3. J is TRBJ2-5 and V is TRBV6-5, with 15 bases matching TRBD2. The CDR3 spans 15 residues. Per the germline V gene, CDR1 is MNHEY and CDR2 is SVGAGI. With V trimmed by 6 bases and J by 4 bases, 3 bases remained unmatched. The CDR3 DNA follows: TGTGCCAGCAGACCGGGACTAGCGGGAGGAGAGACCCAGTACTTC. This sequence encodes CASRPGLAGGETQYF.

This chain connects TRBV2 to TRBJ1-6, with D perhaps matching TRBD1 (6 bases). Trimming shortened V by 4 bases and J by 7 bases, and 11 bases separated the two germline ends. Germline V gene data show CDR1 as SNHLY and CDR2 as FYNNEI. The CDR3 totals 14 residues. The CDR3 loop reads CASSAGGGNSPLHF. CDR3 nucleotide sequence: TGTGCCAGCAGTGCGGGGGGCGGGAATTCACCCCTCCACTTT.

The rearrangement uses TRBV6-1 and TRBJ1-5; D may be TRBD1 (6 bases). Germline CDR1 reads MNHNS; CDR2 reads SASEGT. This CDR3 is built from 15 residues. Trimming cost V 1 base and J 7 bases, with 14 bases left between them. In nucleotides, the CDR3 is TGTGCCAGCAGTGAAGTTGTACAGGGTTGGCAGCCCCAGCATTTT. This gives the protein CASSEVVQGWQPQHF.